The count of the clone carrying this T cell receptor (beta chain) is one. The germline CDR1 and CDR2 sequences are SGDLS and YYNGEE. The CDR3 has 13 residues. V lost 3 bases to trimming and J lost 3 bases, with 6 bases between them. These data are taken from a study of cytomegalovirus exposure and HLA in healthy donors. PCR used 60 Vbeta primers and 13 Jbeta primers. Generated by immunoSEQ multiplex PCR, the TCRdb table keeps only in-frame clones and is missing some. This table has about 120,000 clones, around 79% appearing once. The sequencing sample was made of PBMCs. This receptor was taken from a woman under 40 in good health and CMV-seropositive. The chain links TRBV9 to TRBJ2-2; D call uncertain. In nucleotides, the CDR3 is TGTGCCAGCAGCGACGTAGACACCGGGGAGCTGTTTTTT. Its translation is CASSDVDTGELFF.